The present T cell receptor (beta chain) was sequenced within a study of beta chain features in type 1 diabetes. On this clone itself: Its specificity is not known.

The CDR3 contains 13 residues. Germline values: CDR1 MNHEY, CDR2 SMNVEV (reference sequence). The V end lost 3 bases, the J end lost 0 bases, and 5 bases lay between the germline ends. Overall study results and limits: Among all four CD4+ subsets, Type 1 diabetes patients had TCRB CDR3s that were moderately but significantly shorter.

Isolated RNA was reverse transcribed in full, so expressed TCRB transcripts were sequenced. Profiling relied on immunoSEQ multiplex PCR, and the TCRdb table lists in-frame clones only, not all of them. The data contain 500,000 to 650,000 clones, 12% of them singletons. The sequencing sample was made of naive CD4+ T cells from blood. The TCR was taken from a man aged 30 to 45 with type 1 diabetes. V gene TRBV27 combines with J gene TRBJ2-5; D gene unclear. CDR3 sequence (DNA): TGTGCCAGCAGTTTTAAGTACCAAGAGACCCAGTACTTC. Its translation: CASSFKYQETQYF.